These 9 T cell receptor beta chains came from one sample sequenced in a study of multiple sclerosis patients with progressive multifocal leukoencephalopathy. Here immunoSEQ multiplex PCR was the method, and the copy in TCRdb shows in-frame clones only, minus some. The data show 30,000 to 35,000 clones, roughly 84% seen once. Time point specified: time of PML onset. The sequenced sample was PBMCs, obtained from a patient treated with natalizumab. The receptors stem from a human donor with progressive multifocal leukoencephalopathy.

This CDR3 reads CASSDNYGYTF. The DNA of the CDR3 is TGCGCCAGCAGCGACAACTATGGCTACACCTTC. V and J are TRBV5-1 and TRBJ1-2, with D uncertain. The CDR3 consists of 11 residues. CDR1 and CDR2 from the germline V gene are SGHRS and YFSETQ. The V end lost 4 bases, the J end lost 2 bases, and 3 bases lay between the germline ends.

The rearrangement uses TRBV19 and TRBJ1-1; a possible D gene is TRBD1 (6 bases). The CDR3 sequence is 12 residues long. With 5 bases removed from V and 5 bases from J, the gap between germline ends came to 9 bases. Germline assignment: CDR1 LNHDA and CDR2 SQIVND (reference sequence). The CDR3 nucleotides read TGTGCCAGTAGTCAGGGGCGAACTGAAGCTTTCTTT. This encodes CASSQGRTEAFF.

The chain joins TRBV9 to TRBJ2-7; no firm D call. Germline CDR1 SGDLS, CDR2 YYNGEE. V was shortened by 4 bases and J by 0 bases, with 14 bases between the two germline ends. CDR3 size: 15 residues. The CDR3 loop reads CASSKGRPSSYEQYF. The CDR3 DNA reads TGTGCCAGCAGCAAAGGGCGGCCGAGCTCCTACGAGCAGTACTTC. Using reference TRBV9 and TRBJ2-7 for the parts outside the CDR3, the full variable domain is DSGVTQTPKHLITATGQRVTLRCSPRSGDLSVYWYQQSLDQGLQFLIQYYNGEERAKGNILERFSAQQFPDLHSELNLSSLELGDSALYFCASSKGRPSSYEQYFGPGTRLTVT.

This chain links TRBV7-8 with TRBJ2-7; 11 positions agree with TRBD1. This CDR3 spans 20 amino acids. V lost 3 bases, J lost 2 bases, and 18 bases stayed unmatched. From germline, CDR1 is SGHVS and CDR2 FQNEAQ. As DNA, the CDR3 is TGTGCCAGCAGCTTCCCCGTGGGGACAGGGGGTAACATCGGGACCTACGAGCAGTACTTC. This translates into CASSFPVGTGGNIGTYEQYF.

This clone was seen only once. The rearrangement links TRBV21-1 to TRBJ1-5; the D call in the table, TRBD1, was not verified against the DNA. TRBV21-1 is a recognized pseudogene. This CDR3 has 15 amino acids. CDR3 in amino acids: CASSVRDRVQQPQHF. The DNA for the CDR3 is TGTGCCAGCAGCGTCCGGGACAGGGTGCAGCAGCCCCAGCATTTT.

The gene calls are TRBV28 and TRBJ1-1, with D perhaps TRBD1 (5 bases). From germline, CDR1 is MDHEN and CDR2 SYDVKM. The V end lost 2 bases, the J end lost 1 base, and 8 bases lay between the germline ends. The CDR3 contains 14 residues. The CDR3 loop reads CASSLRGRNTEAFF. Here the CDR3 DNA reads TGTGCCAGCAGTTTAAGGGGCCGGAACACTGAAGCTTTCTTT.

The count of this clone is one. The V and J genes are TRBV29-1 and TRBJ2-7; perhaps TRBD1 as D (6 bases). Germline assignment: CDR1 SQVTM and CDR2 ANQGSEA. The CDR3 sequence is 13 residues long. V lost 3 bases and J lost 1, with 10 bases in between. CDR3 sequence: CSVDSQGSYEQYF. The CDR3 nucleotides read TGCAGCGTTGACTCACAGGGTTCCTACGAGCAGTACTTC.

This clone was seen only a few times. The genes are TRBV5-5 and TRBJ2-7; a possible D gene is TRBD2 (5 bases). Deletions cut 0 bases from V and 6 bases from J, with 10 bases between. Per the germline V gene, CDR1 is SGHKS and CDR2 is YYEKEE (reference sequence). The CDR3 length is 13 residues. CDR3 nucleotides: TGTGCCAGCAGCTTGGTTCCGGAGGTCGAGCAGTACTTC. Protein: CASSLVPEVEQYF.

V usage is TRBV19 and J usage is TRBJ1-1; D is unclear. Germline CDR1 reads LNHDA; CDR2 reads SQIVND (reference sequence). This CDR3 contains 12 residues. Trimming removed 5 bases from V and 4 bases from J, with 8 bases in between. Here the CDR3 DNA reads TGTGCCAGTAGTGTTGGGTCCACTGAAGCTTTCTTT. The encoded protein is CASSVGSTEAFF.